This is a list of T cell receptor beta chains from one sample in a study of immune cell composition in non-small cell lung cancer. This table comes from immunoSEQ multiplex PCR, and its TCRdb copy is limited to in-frame clones, with some not included. The sample gives some 2,000 clones, 77% of which show up once; 10% to 15% is in the top ten. Sequencing was done on a sample of non-adjacent lung tissue. These receptors came from a human donor with non-small cell lung cancer. Each CDR3 is given with its conserved first and last residue. D genes are given only for firm matches. Clone size, where shown, is once, few, many, or a class for clones that have expanded.

d_call clone_size j_call v_call cdr3_aa cdr3_nt
- - TRBJ1-1 TRBV4-2 CASSQANFGQSMNTEAFF TGTGCCAGCAGCCAAGCGAACTTCGGACAGAGCATGAACACTGAAGCTTTCTTT
TRBD1 - TRBJ1-6 TRBV30 CASLQGYGNSPLHF TGTGCCTCGTTACAGGGGTATGGCAATTCACCCCTCCACTTT
- - TRBJ2-2 TRBV2 CASSEVRANTGELFF TGTGCCAGCAGTGAGGTGCGGGCGAACACCGGGGAGCTGTTTTTT
- - TRBJ2-7 TRBV6-1 CASRGTGIWEQYF TGTGCCAGCAGAGGCACCGGGATATGGGAGCAGTACTTC
- - TRBJ1-2 TRBV28 CASKVVGQTYGYTF TGTGCCAGCAAGGTGGTCGGACAGACATATGGCTACACCTTC
TRBD1 - TRBJ1-2 TRBV29-1 CSAGTGGPNTF TGCAGCGCCGGGACAGGGGGCCCAAACACCTTC
TRBD2 - TRBJ2-3 TRBV30 CACTTSGRTDTQYF TGTGCCTGTACGACTAGCGGGCGCACAGATACGCAGTATTTT
- - TRBJ2-7 TRBV5-1 CASNQDGAAYEQYF TGCGCCAGCAACCAAGACGGAGCTGCCTACGAGCAGTACTTC
- - TRBJ1-1 TRBV28 CASSSSEGGGTEAFF TGTGCCAGCAGTTCTAGCGAAGGGGGGGGGACTGAAGCTTTCTTT
- - TRBJ2-2 TRBV19 CASSIGVGELFF TGTGCCAGTAGTATCGGGGTCGGGGAGCTGTTTTTT
- - TRBJ1-4 TRBV18 CASSPQSITGELFF TGTGCCAGCTCACCACAGTCTATCACCGGAGAACTGTTTTTT
TRBD1 few TRBJ1-2 TRBV19 CASRKQGADGYTF TGTGCCAGTAGGAAACAGGGGGCAGATGGCTACACCTTC
TRBD1 - TRBJ1-5 TRBV5-5 CASSLGTAHNQPQHF TGTGCCAGCAGCCTAGGGACAGCCCACAATCAGCCCCAGCATTTT
TRBD1 large TRBJ1-5 TRBV19 CASSFPGQGFNQPQHF TGTGCCAGTAGTTTCCCGGGACAGGGGTTCAATCAGCCCCAGCATTTT
TRBD1 - TRBJ2-3 TRBV27 CASSPWTGGTDTQYF TGTGCCAGCAGTCCCTGGACAGGGGGCACAGATACGCAGTATTTT
- - TRBJ1-1 TRBV2 CASTVSVFDTEAFF TGTGCCAGCACCGTCTCGGTCTTTGACACTGAAGCTTTCTTT
TRBD1 few TRBJ1-2 TRBV6-5 CASRPGQSYGYTF TGTGCCAGCAGACCGGGACAGAGCTATGGCTACACCTTC
TRBD1 - TRBJ1-6 TRBV23-1 CASSQYAGGPYSPLHF TGCGCCAGCAGTCAATACGCAGGGGGGCCTTATTCACCCCTCCACTTT
TRBD1 few TRBJ2-4 TRBV30 CAWSGDRGAKNIQYF TGTGCCTGGAGTGGGGACAGGGGAGCCAAAAACATTCAGTACTTC
TRBD2 - TRBJ2-1 TRBV4-1 CASSFRTGTSGYNEQFF TGCGCCAGCAGCTTCCGGACCGGGACTAGCGGATACAATGAGCAGTTCTTC
- - TRBJ2-2 TRBV5-4 CASSLWRSSDGGELFF TGTGCCAGCAGCTTGTGGCGGTCTAGCGATGGCGGGGAGCTGTTTTTT
- - TRBJ2-5 TRBV7-3 CASSLTYSETQYF TGTGCCAGCAGCTTAACATACAGTGAGACCCAGTACTTC
- - TRBJ2-7 TRBV6-4 CASCLPGVRYF TGTGCCAGCTGTCTCCCAGGGGTTCGGTACTTC
- - TRBJ1-1 TRBV28 CASSPLTPNTEAFF TGTGCCAGCAGTCCTCTGACACCGAACACTGAAGCTTTCTTT
- - TRBJ2-1 TRBV29-1 CSVLQGMDNEQFF TGCAGCGTTTTGCAGGGAATGGACAATGAGCAGTTCTTC
TRBD2 - TRBJ2-1 TRBV27 CASSSSTAGRGNEQFF TGTGCCAGCAGTTCCTCCACAGCGGGGCGGGGCAATGAGCAGTTCTTC
- few TRBJ2-6 TRBV5-4 CASSLPSSGANVLTF TGTGCCAGCAGCTTGCCGTCTTCTGGGGCCAACGTCCTGACTTTC
TRBD1 - TRBJ1-2 TRBV29-1 CSVRQGSYGYTF TGCAGCGTTAGACAGGGAAGCTATGGCTACACCTTC
- - TRBJ1-2 TRBV30 CACSTAGRGYTF TGTGCCTGTTCCACAGCGGGGAGGGGCTACACCTTC
- - TRBJ2-3 TRBV7-2 CASSTSLLEARTDTQYF TGTGCCAGCAGCACCAGCTTACTAGAGGCGAGGACAGATACGCAGTATTTT
TRBD2 - TRBJ2-2 TRBV18 CASSQSRTSGGNTGELFF TGTGCCAGCTCCCAATCCAGGACTAGCGGGGGTAACACCGGGGAGCTGTTTTTT
TRBD1 - TRBJ1-2 TRBV7-2 CASRQVDRVGGGYTF TGTGCCAGCAGACAAGTCGACAGGGTCGGGGGCGGCTACACCTTC
- few TRBJ1-2 TRBV5-1 CASSLTGPGGYTF TGCGCCAGCAGCTTGACAGGGCCGGGGGGCTACACCTTC
TRBD1 - TRBJ2-2 TRBV18 CASSLAGQGSTGELFF TGTGCCAGCTCACTTGCGGGACAGGGGAGCACCGGGGAGCTGTTTTTT
- - TRBJ2-5 TRBV7-2 CASTGPSQETQYF TGTGCCAGCACCGGTCCCTCCCAAGAGACCCAGTACTTC